These T cell receptor beta chains were read from a single sample in a study of a mutant IDH1 vaccine in newly diagnosed glioma. The protocol was immunoSEQ multiplex PCR, while the TCRdb copy is restricted to in-frame clones and leaves out a portion. The sample has about 54,000 clones, roughly 80% seen once; the top ten hold roughly a fifth. This sample comprised PBMCs, obtained from a glioma patient treated with radiotherapy, temozolomide or both. The receptors derive from a man between 18 and 35 years old with glioma. Both conserved end residues are part of each CDR3. Fields, in order: D gene, V gene, J gene, clone size, CDR3 DNA, CDR3 protein. A D gene is named only where the DNA matches it firmly. The size entry is marked missing in some rows and otherwise reads once, few, many or a size class.

>.|TRBV7-2|TRBJ1-1|.
TGTGCCAGCAGCTTAGCGTCGGGTTTGGACACTGAAGCTTTCTTT
CASSLASGLDTEAFF
>.|TRBV25-1|TRBJ2-1|.
TGTGCCAGCAAGAAGGAGGGACCGAATGAGCAGTTCTTC
CASKKEGPNEQFF
>.|TRBV19|TRBJ2-7|.
TGTGCCAGTAGTCTTACCCGGGACGGACACTACGAGCAGTACTTC
CASSLTRDGHYEQYF
>.|TRBV5-5|TRBJ2-5|.
TGTGCCAGCAGCTTGGAAATCCGGGAGACCCAGTACTTC
CASSLEIRETQYF
>TRBD2|TRBV5-1|TRBJ2-2|.
TGCGCCAGCAGCTTGGTGTTGACTAGCGGGAACAGCGGGGAGCTGTTTTTT
CASSLVLTSGNSGELFF
>TRBD1|TRBV5-6|TRBJ1-2|.
TGTGCCAGCACCACACAGGGGGGCTATGGCTACACCTTC
CASTTQGGYGYTF
>.|TRBV7-9|TRBJ1-4|.
TGTGCCAGCAGCTCCTCGGGGTTTAATGAAAAACTGTTTTTT
CASSSSGFNEKLFF
>.|TRBV5-4|TRBJ2-1|.
TGTGCCAGCAGCTCCACCGGGACTGAAGGAGGTGAGCAGTTCTTC
CASSSTGTEGGEQFF
>.|TRBV27|TRBJ1-3|few
TGTGCCAGCTCCGGGGGAGTCTCTGGAAACACCATATATTTT
CASSGGVSGNTIYF
>.|TRBV6-5|TRBJ1-2|.
TGTGCCAGCAGCTCTCCCACCCGTGGCTACACCTTC
CASSSPTRGYTF
>TRBD1|TRBV4-2|TRBJ2-7|.
TGTGCCAGCAGCCCGAGCCACTGGACGGGGACAGGGGAGTCCTACGAGCAGTACTTC
CASSPSHWTGTGESYEQYF